These 8 T cell receptor beta chains came from one sample sequenced in a study of blood T cell repertoires in COVID-19. The method was immunoSEQ multiplex PCR; TCRdb's version includes in-frame clones alone and lacks a portion of them. The sample lists just under 40,000 clones; approximately 93% were seen once. Input material: peripheral blood. Source of these receptors: a human donor with active COVID-19. The donor label of this sample is uncertain.

The chain links TRBV4-1 to TRBJ2-5; no reliable D call. The V and J ends lost 0 bases and 5 bases respectively, with 10 bases between them. This CDR3 contains 14 residues. Germline CDR1 and CDR2: MGHRA and YSYEKL. In nucleotides, the CDR3 is TGCGCCAGCAGCCAAGATCCCCAGGCGGAGACCCAGTACTTC. This codes for CASSQDPQAETQYF.

This chain connects TRBV28 to TRBJ1-3, with D unresolved. The CDR3 consists of 12 residues. Germline V gives CDR1 MDHEN, CDR2 SYDVKM. Trimming cost V 3 bases and J 10 bases, with 10 bases left between them. The CDR3 bases are TGTGCCAGCAGTTTTCGGGGAGGGACCATATATTTT. Its translation is CASSFRGGTIYF.

The CDR3 sequence is CASRLFHSDEQYF. The CDR3 region has the DNA TGTGCCAGCAGACTTTTTCATTCGGACGAGCAGTACTTC. The chain is built from TRBV27 and TRBJ2-7; D unclear. From germline, CDR1 is MNHEY and CDR2 SMNVEV (reference sequence). This CDR3 comprises 13 residues. Trimming pared 6 bases from V and 5 bases from J, leaving 14 bases between.

This clone was observed once. The chain recombines TRBV11-2 with TRBJ2-5; possibly TRBD2 for D (6 bases). V was trimmed by 2 bases and J by 3 bases, leaving 16 bases between them. Germline V gives CDR1 SGHAT, CDR2 FQNNGV. The CDR3 length is 16 residues. The chain's CDR3 is CASSLPITWEEETQYF. In nucleotides, the CDR3 is TGTGCCAGCAGCTTACCCATCACGTGGGAGGAAGAGACCCAGTACTTC. Supplemented by reference TRBV11-2 and TRBJ2-5, the full variable domain reads EAGVAQSPRYKIIEKRQSVAFWCNPISGHATLYWYQQILGQGPKLLIQFQNNGVVDDSQLPKDRFSAERLKGVDSTLKIQPAKLEDSAVYLCASSLPITWEEETQYFGPGTRLLVL.

J is TRBJ1-2 and V is TRBV3-1 (or the pseudogene TRBV3-2), with 11 nucleotides matching TRBD1. Losses at the gene ends were 4 bases for V and 0 bases for J; bases not matched to a gene: 7. This CDR3 spans 17 amino acids. Germline loops: CDR1 LGHDT, CDR2 YNNKEL (reference sequence). The CDR3 region has the DNA TGTGCCAGCAGCCGCGGGACAGGGGGACTAGCTAACTATGGCTACACCTTC. This translates into CASSRGTGGLANYGYTF.

The V gene is TRBV2, the J gene TRBJ2-7, with D perhaps matching TRBD1 (5 bases). Trimming removed 5 bases from V and 1 base from J, with 6 bases in between. This CDR3 has 12 residues. The germline gives CDR1 SNHLY, CDR2 FYNNEI. The CDR3 DNA reads as TGTGCCAGCAGTCGACAGTCCTACGAGCAGTACTTC. Its translation is CASSRQSYEQYF.

V is TRBV3-1 (or the pseudogene TRBV3-2) and J is TRBJ2-3, with 7 bases that match TRBD2. This CDR3 comprises 15 residues. V lost 4 bases, J lost 2 bases, and 6 bases stayed unmatched. Per the germline V gene, CDR1 is LGHDT and CDR2 is YNNKEL (reference sequence). The CDR3 nucleotides read TGTGCCAGCAGCCCACCGGGACTAAACACAGATACGCAGTATTTT. Residues: CASSPPGLNTDTQYF.

This chain connects TRBV4-3 to TRBJ2-2; D is undetermined. The CDR3 totals 15 residues. Germline assignment: CDR1 LGHNA and CDR2 YSLEER. Between the trimmed V and J ends, which lost 0 bases and 5 bases, there was a span of 10 bases. The CDR3 loop is CASSQDPGYTGELFF. CDR3 nucleotides: TGCGCCAGCAGCCAAGATCCCGGGTATACCGGGGAGCTGTTTTTT.